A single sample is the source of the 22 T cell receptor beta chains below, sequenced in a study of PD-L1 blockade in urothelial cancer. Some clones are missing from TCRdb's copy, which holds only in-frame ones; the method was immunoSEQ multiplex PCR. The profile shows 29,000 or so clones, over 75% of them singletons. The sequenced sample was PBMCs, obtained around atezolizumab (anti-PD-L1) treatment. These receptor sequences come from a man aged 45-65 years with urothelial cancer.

The CDR3 loop reads CASSEGLAGQKNIQYF. The CDR3 coding sequence is TGTGCCAGCAGTGAAGGACTAGCGGGCCAGAAAAACATTCAGTACTTC. The chain joins TRBV2 to TRBJ2-4, with TRBD2 identical over 10 bases. CDR1 is SNHLY and CDR2 is FYNNEI in the germline V gene. V lost 1 base to trimming and J lost 4 bases; unmatched junction nucleotides: 4. The CDR3 length is 16 residues.

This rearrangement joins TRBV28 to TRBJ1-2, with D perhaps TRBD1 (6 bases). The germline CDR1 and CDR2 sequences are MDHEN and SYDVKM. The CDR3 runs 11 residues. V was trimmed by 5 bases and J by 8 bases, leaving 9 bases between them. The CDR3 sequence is CASSLTGGYTF. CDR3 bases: TGTGCCAGCAGTCTAACAGGGGGCTACACCTTC.

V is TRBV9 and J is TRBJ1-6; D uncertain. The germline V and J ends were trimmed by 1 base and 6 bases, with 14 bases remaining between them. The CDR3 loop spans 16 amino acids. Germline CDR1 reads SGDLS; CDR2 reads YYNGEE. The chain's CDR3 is CASSVSPGSINSPLHF. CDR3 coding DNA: TGTGCCAGCAGCGTATCCCCAGGCTCTATTAATTCACCCCTCCACTTT.

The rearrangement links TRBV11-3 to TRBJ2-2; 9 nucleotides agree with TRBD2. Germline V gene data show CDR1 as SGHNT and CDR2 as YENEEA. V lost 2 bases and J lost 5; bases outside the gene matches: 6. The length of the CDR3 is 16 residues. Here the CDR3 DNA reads TGTGCCAGCAGCTTAATTCTAGCGGGGTATACCGGGGAGCTGTTTTTT. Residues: CASSLILAGYTGELFF.

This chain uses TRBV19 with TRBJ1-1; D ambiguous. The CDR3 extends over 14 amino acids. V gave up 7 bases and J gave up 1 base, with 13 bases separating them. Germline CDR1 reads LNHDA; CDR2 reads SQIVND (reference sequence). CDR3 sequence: CASTNSRQNTEAFF. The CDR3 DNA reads TGTGCCAGTACCAACAGCAGACAGAACACTGAAGCTTTCTTT.

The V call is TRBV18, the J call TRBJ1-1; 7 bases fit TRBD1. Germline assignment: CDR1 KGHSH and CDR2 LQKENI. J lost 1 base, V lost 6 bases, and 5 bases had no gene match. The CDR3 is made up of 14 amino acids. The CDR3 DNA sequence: TGTGCCAGCTCCCCCACAGGGGAGAACACTGAAGCTTTCTTT. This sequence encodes CASSPTGENTEAFF.

The CDR3 sequence is CASSLVSGGGEQYF. The CDR3 DNA is TGCGCCAGCAGCTTGGTCTCAGGGGGCGGAGAGCAGTACTTC. The rearrangement joins TRBV5-1 to TRBJ2-7; 8 bases fit TRBD1. Germline V gene sequence: CDR1 SGHRS, CDR2 YFSETQ. Losses at the gene ends were 0 bases for V and 7 bases for J; bases not matched to a gene: 6. There are 14 residues in the CDR3.

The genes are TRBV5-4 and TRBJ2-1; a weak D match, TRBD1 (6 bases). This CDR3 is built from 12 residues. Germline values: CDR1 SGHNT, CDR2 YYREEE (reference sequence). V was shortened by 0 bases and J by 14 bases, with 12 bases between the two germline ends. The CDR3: CASSLDGGPKFF. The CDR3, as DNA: TGTGCCAGCAGCTTGGATGGGGGCCCTAAGTTCTTC.

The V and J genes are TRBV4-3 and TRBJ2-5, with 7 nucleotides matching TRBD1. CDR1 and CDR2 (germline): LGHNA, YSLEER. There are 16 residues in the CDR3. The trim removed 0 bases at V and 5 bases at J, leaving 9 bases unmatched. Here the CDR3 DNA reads TGCGCCAGCAGCCAAGAAGGGGGCGGTTTCAGGGAGACCCAGTACTTC. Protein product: CASSQEGGGFRETQYF.

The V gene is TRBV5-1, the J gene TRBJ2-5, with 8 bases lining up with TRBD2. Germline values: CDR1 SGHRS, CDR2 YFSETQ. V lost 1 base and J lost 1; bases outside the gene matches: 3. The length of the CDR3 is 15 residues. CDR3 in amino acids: CASSLSGGPQETQYF. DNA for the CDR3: TGCGCCAGCAGCTTGTCGGGGGGGCCCCAAGAGACCCAGTACTTC.

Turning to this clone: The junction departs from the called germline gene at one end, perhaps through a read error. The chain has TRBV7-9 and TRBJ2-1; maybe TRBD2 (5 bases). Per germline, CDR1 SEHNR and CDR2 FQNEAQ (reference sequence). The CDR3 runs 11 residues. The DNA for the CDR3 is TGTGCCAGCAGCCATACTAGAGCCCCGGTCTTC. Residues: CASSHTRAPVF.

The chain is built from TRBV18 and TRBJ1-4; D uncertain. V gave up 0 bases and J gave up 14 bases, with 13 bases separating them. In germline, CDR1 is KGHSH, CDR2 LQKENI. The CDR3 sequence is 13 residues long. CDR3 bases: TGTGCCAGCTCACCACCCGACGGGAAATGGCTGTTTTTT. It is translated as CASSPPDGKWLFF. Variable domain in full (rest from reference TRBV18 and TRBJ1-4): NAGVMQNPRHLVRRRGQEARLRCSPMKGHSHVYWYRQLPEEGLKFMVYLQKENIIDESGMPKERFSAEFPKEGPSILRIQQVVRGDSAAYFCASSPPDGKWLFFGSGTQLSVL.

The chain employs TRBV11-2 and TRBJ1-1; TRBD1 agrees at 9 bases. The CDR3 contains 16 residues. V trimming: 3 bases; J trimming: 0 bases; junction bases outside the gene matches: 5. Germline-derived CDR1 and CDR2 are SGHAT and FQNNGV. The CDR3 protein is CASSLGDRVLNTEAFF. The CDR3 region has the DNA TGTGCCAGCAGCTTGGGGGACAGGGTCTTGAACACTGAAGCTTTCTTT. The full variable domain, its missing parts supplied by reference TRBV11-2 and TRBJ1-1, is EAGVAQSPRYKIIEKRQSVAFWCNPISGHATLYWYQQILGQGPKLLIQFQNNGVVDDSQLPKDRFSAERLKGVDSTLKIQPAKLEDSAVYLCASSLGDRVLNTEAFFGQGTRLTVV.

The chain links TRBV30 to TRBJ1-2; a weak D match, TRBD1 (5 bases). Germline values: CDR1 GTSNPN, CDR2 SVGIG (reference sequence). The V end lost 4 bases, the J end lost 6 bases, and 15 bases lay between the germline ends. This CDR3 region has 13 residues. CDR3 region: CAWISRRGDGYTF. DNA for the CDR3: TGTGCCTGGATTTCACGACGGGGGGATGGCTACACCTTC.

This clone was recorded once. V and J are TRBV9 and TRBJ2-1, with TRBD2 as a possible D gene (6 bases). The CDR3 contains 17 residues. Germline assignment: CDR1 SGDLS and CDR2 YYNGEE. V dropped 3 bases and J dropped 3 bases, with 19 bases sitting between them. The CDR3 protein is CASSGSGRTVLYNEQFF. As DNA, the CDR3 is TGTGCCAGCAGCGGCAGTGGGAGGACGGTTCTCTACAATGAGCAGTTCTTC.

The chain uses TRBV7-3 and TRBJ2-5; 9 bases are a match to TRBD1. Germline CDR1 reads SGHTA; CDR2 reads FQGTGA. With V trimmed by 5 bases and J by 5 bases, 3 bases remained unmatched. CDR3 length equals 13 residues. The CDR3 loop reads CASSLGTGETQYF. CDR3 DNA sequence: TGTGCCAGCAGCCTAGGGACAGGGGAGACCCAGTACTTC.

The CDR3: CASSPGLTEAFF. CDR3 DNA sequence: TGCGCCAGCAGTCCAGGGCTGACTGAAGCTTTCTTT. The chain is built from TRBV10-1 and TRBJ1-1, with D possibly being TRBD1 (5 bases). The V gene lost 5 bases and the J gene lost 5 bases, with 9 bases spanning the gap. The CDR3 runs 12 residues. Germline V lookup: CDR1 WNHNN, CDR2 SYGVQD (reference sequence).

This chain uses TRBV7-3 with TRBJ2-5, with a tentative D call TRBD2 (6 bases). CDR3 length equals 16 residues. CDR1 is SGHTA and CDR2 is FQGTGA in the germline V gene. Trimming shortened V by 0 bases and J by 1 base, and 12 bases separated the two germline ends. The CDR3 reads CASSLTGRGSQETQYF. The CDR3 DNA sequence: TGTGCCAGCAGCTTAACGGGACGGGGGAGCCAAGAGACCCAGTACTTC.

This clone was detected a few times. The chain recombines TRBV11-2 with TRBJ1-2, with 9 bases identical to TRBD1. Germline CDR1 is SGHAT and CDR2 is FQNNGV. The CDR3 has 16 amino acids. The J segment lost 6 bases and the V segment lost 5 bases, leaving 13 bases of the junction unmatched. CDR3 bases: TGTGCCAGCAGCCCCCCCGGGACAGGGACTAGAGATGGCTACACCTTC. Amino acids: CASSPPGTGTRDGYTF.

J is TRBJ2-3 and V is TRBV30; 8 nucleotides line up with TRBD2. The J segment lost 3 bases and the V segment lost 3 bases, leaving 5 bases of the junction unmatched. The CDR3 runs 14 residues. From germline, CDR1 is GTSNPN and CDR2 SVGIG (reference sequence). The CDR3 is CAWSGGRSTDTQYF. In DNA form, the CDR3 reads TGTGCCTGGAGCGGCGGGAGGTCGACAGATACGCAGTATTTT.

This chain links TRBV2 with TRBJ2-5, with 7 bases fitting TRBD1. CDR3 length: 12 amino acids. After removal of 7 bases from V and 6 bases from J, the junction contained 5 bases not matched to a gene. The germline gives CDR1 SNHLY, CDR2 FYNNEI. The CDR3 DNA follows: TGTGCCAGCATTGAGGGGGCAAAGACCCAGTACTTC. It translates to CASIEGAKTQYF.

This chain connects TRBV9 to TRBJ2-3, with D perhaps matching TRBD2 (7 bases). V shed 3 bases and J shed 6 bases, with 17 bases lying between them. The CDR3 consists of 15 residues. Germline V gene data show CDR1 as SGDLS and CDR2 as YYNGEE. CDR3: CASSAPGGGGDTQYF. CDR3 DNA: TGTGCCAGCAGCGCCCCGGGGGGCGGCGGGGATACGCAGTATTTT.